This TCR beta chain was identified during a study of cytomegalovirus exposure and HLA in healthy donors (dated by TCRdb to about 2017). Background on the whole study: According to an earlier analysis of around 600 of the donors, about 179 million T cells yielded 95 million to 140 million unique TCR beta sequences and less than 300 Gb of sequence data. Roughly 310 gigabases of sequencing data and approximately 84 million unique TCR sequences were included in an early release covering 550 to 800 HLA-typed donors. The genetic ancestry cluster associated with self-reported Caucasian donors included 70% to 85% of the roughly 400 genotyped donors. The aim of the study was to test whether cataloging public T cell receptors could identify signatures of past pathogen exposure. The study used immunosequencing to profile the T cell repertoires of more than 650 subjects and linked those repertoires to cytomegalovirus serostatus. In addition to the first cohort of about 650 subjects, a separate validation cohort of approximately 130 different subjects was used. To predict cytomegalovirus infection status, the study brought together high-throughput TCR immunosequencing, statistical association of individual TCRs with disease status, and machine learning. A later analysis re-examined previously published TCR beta repertoires from several hundred donors and added high-resolution HLA genotyping to investigate patterns of TCR occurrence. Rather than using new phenotypic data, the later analysis identified candidate immune exposures from TCR beta sequences and from how often those sequences occurred across donors. An earlier analysis of several hundred of the donors applied high-throughput TCR beta sequencing to assess whether each TCR beta V gene segment acted as functional or pseudogenic. Donor age, sex, ethnicity and CMV serostatus were compiled alongside the repertoire data. Genome-wide SNP genotypes for about 60% of the roughly 670 donors were used in a later genetic analysis, which treated that subset as a discovery cohort. Every discovery cohort repertoire had been produced on one sequencing platform. Both class I and class II loci were covered by HLA typing, at four-digit resolution. Typing coverage differed by locus: A, B, C, DRB1 and DQB1 were typed in about 629-640 donors, DQA1 in about 560, DPA1 in 600 to 610, and DPB1 in approximately 450. Because of strong linkage in the cohort, four to six DR-DQ haplotypes were treated as single units for association and clustering. Across some 400 genotyped donors of the cohort, an average of roughly 250,000 unique TCR beta nucleotide sequences per donor were sequenced, and 15% to 20% of those sequences were non-productive. Overall study results and their limits: A later analysis reported that several top co-occurrence clusters appeared linked to parvovirus B19, influenza, CMV and Epstein-Barr virus. In a later analysis, HLA-associated TCR beta chains were found to be more clonally expanded and to have lower generation probabilities than equally common non-associated chains. A further reported finding was that TCR beta sequences accurately predicted the HLA-A and HLA-B alleles for most subjects in the first cohort. A cluster of highly shared sequence variants was judged likely to be a technical artifact of the sequencing pipeline. A later analysis found that TCR association rates varied across HLA loci, with DRB1 alleles showing the most associated TCRs and HLA-C alleles the fewest. According to the authors, the approach could potentially be generalized to other disease states and immunological phenotypes. At a false discovery rate of 0.05, a later analysis linked about 16,000 TCR beta sequences to specific HLA alleles. The earlier analysis of 587 of the donors excluded over 15 rarely observed V segments, including chromosome 9 orphons, because counts were too low. Because HLA typing was missing for some donors at each locus, association tests included only the typed subset. An earlier analysis of 450 to 750 of the donors showed that most TCR beta V segments appeared in productive rearrangements either about 87% or about 30% of the time, which broadly matched IMGT annotations. Correlated functional status among segregating V segments might reflect linkage disequilibrium, but an unknown experimental factor could not be ruled out. The study gave a list of under 200 TCR beta chains associated with cytomegalovirus. The cohort was sequenced for TCR beta chains only, and without alpha or paired-chain data the features that could be detected were limited. The 87-base-pair reads could not distinguish some IMGT-functional V segments, including TRBV6-2 and TRBV6-3, so those segments were excluded. Across donors, most TCR sequences were observed very rarely, whereas some public TCRs were present in many individuals. According to a later analysis, most CMV-associated TCR beta chains appeared to be HLA-restricted, and the HLA associations seemed to be driven largely by CMV exposure. When HLA alleles, especially DR and DQ, strongly co-occurred, attributing TCR associations to individual alleles was difficult. Presence/absence analyses assumed roughly uniform sequencing depth across donors, an assumption that may not hold. In both the original and validation cohorts, the classifier was reported to diagnose cytomegalovirus status with high specificity and sensitivity. In a later genetic analysis, fewer N-insertions in productive TCRs were reported among donors in an Asian-associated ancestry cluster than the roughly 700-donor mean. For the cohort, immune exposure information was limited to CMV serostatus. In vitro tests confirmed that a few of the cytomegalovirus-associated TCR beta chains recognize cytomegalovirus antigens. V-gene and J-gene trimming of TCR beta chains was associated with a missense DCLRE1C variant in a later genetic analysis, and the association was replicated in an independent cohort.

Library preparation used the immunoSEQ multiplex PCR assay. For the multiplex PCR, a mixture combining 60 forward primers for TCR Vbeta segments and 13 reverse primers for TCR Jbeta segments was used. A multiplex PCR assay on genomic DNA amplified the CDR3 region of rearranged TCR beta genes. Amplified TCR beta libraries were sequenced as 87-base-pair reads on the Illumina HiSeq System. The authors' pipeline ran thus. In a later analysis, roughly 80 million unique TCR beta chains were counted across the roughly 700 repertoires, and roughly 10 million of these chains were shared by at least two donors. To remove PCR and sequencing errors, raw reads were error-corrected and collapsed into unique sequences using a nearest-neighbor algorithm that merged closely related sequences. V, D and J gene segments were assigned by aligning CDR3 sequences to IMGT reference sequences. For a sequence to be retained, at least a six-nucleotide match to both a V gene segment and a J gene segment was required. Rearrangements were classified as productive when the CDR3 lacked stop codons and remained in frame with V and J, and all other rearrangements were classified as non-productive. Following IMGT convention, CDR3 was defined as the stretch from the second conserved V-encoded cysteine up to the conserved J-encoded phenylalanine. In an earlier analysis of just under 600 of the donors, sequences lacking an unambiguous match to a single V gene segment were excluded. In an earlier analysis of approximately 590 of the donors, a V segment was called functional when productive rearrangements were above 56.7%, and segregating when the standard deviation between donors exceeded 5%. A statistical classification framework was built to diagnose cytomegalovirus status from the catalog of TCR beta chain sequences. In a later analysis, V and J genes were assigned by comparing TCR nucleotide sequences against IMGT/GENE-DB human TR gene sequences. A later analysis assigned CDR3 sequences and most-parsimonious VDJ recombination scenarios with the TCRdist pipeline. In a later analysis, each TCR beta chain was defined by its CDR3 amino acid sequence together with its V-gene family, and reads lacking a unique V-gene family were excluded. To address suspected cross-contamination and a sequencing artifact, a later analysis removed approximately 600 highly shared, low-generation-probability nucleotide sequences. For each public chain, a later analysis derived a clonal expansion index from normalized ranks of inferred template counts within each repertoire. A later analysis computed generation probabilities with a VDJ recombination model fitted to out-of-frame rearrangements, and checked the results against IGoR. A later analysis scored TCR-TCR, TCR-HLA and TCR-CMV co-occurrence with hypergeometric tests, applying a repertoire-size bias correction to TCR pairs. A later analysis estimated false discovery rates by permuting HLA or CMV assignments 20 times. In a later analysis, co-occurring TCRs were grouped using DBSCAN, with TCRdist sequence similarity added in when clustering inside HLA-allele-positive subsets. Repertoires with fewer than 30,000 or more than 120,000 public chains were left out of co-occurrence clustering, as were a few repertoires with anomalous nucleotide sharing. TCRdb stores this immuneACCESS table with in-frame sequences only. Part of the clones is absent; in the studies checked, under half of the shortfall reflects unresolved V genes, and no reason is known for the rest. That table furnishes V, J and clone size, whereas the DNA furnished D and trimming. The record for this sample contains about 53,000 clones. The leading ten clones occupy over 2% of the sample.

About this clone itself: Its cognate antigen has yet to be identified.

In total, 666 healthy bone marrow donors made up the cohort. At the time of sampling, every cohort member was nominally healthy, though immune exposures that went unrecorded were likely present. The donor was CMV seronegative and was included in the group of over 300 seronegative cohort members. A peripheral blood sample was provided by each donor, and peripheral blood mononuclear cells were used for TCR beta sequencing. Genomic DNA extraction from the blood cell samples was performed with the Qiagen DNeasy Blood Extraction Kit. Trimming removed 8 bases from V and 0 bases from J, leaving 14 bases between the germline ends. In the germline V gene (reference sequence), CDR1 corresponds to MNHEY and CDR2 to SMNVEV. The CDR3 spans 15 residues, from the cysteine through the phenylalanine. Solely the CDR3 DNA is kept, with 45 bases framed from the first base.

The sequence derives from a woman aged 18-29 years in good health and CMV-seronegative. The material sequenced was PBMCs. The receptor chain draws on TRBV27 and TRBJ1-5, with a tentative D gene TRBD1 over 6 matching bases. The nucleotide sequence reads TGTGCCAGCTCACAGGGATCCGATAGCAATCAGCCCCAGCATTTT. Translated, it reads CASSQGSDSNQPQHF.